Below are 27 T cell receptor beta chains sequenced from a single sample in a study of blood T cell repertoires in COVID-19. Method: immunoSEQ multiplex PCR; TCRdb's copy keeps in-frame clones and lacks some. The sample records some 240,000 clones, approximately 80% being singletons. Sequencing was done on a sample of peripheral blood. These receptors all come from a woman aged 35 to 49 who had recovered from COVID-19.

The V gene is TRBV6-5, the J gene TRBJ1-6, with unresolved D. Germline lookup yields CDR1 MNHEY and CDR2 SVGAGI. This CDR3 is built from 16 residues. The germline V and J ends were trimmed by 2 bases and 9 bases, with 17 bases remaining between them. The CDR3 protein is CASSYAREPRGSPLHF. The CDR3, as DNA: TGTGCCAGCAGTTACGCGCGGGAACCCCGGGGTTCACCCCTCCACTTT.

V is TRBV19 and J is TRBJ1-5; D is unclear. The CDR3 extends over 11 amino acids. Trimming pared 4 bases from V and 9 bases from J, leaving 7 bases between. Germline values: CDR1 LNHDA, CDR2 SQIVND (reference sequence). The CDR3: CASSNRGPQHF. In DNA, the CDR3 is TGTGCCAGTAGTAACCGGGGGCCCCAGCATTTT.

The V call is TRBV4-3, the J call TRBJ2-7; maybe TRBD2 (7 bases). Germline CDR1 is LGHNA and CDR2 is YSLEER. CDR3 length: 18 amino acids. V shed 0 bases and J shed 2 bases, with 20 bases lying between them. As DNA, the CDR3 is TGCGCCAGCAGCCAAGACGTTGGAAGGGGGGGCGGTGCCTACGAGCAGTACTTC. Protein sequence: CASSQDVGRGGGAYEQYF.

This chain uses TRBV7-9 with TRBJ2-6, with TRBD1 matching over 8 bases. Germline values: CDR1 SEHNR, CDR2 FQNEAQ (reference sequence). This CDR3 has 17 residues. V shed 5 bases and J 1 base; nucleotides not matched to a gene: 7. The CDR3 loop reads CASSPGQGGSGANVLTF. DNA of the CDR3: TGTGCCAGCAGCCCTGGACAGGGAGGTTCTGGGGCCAACGTCCTGACTTTC.

The chain employs TRBV12-3 or TRBV12-4 and TRBJ1-1; possibly TRBD1 for D (6 bases). The CDR3 runs 13 residues. The V and J ends lost 6 bases and 1 base respectively, with 9 bases between them. CDR3 nucleotide sequence: TGTGCCAGCAGCCAGACAGGGAACACTGAAGCTTTCTTT. It is translated as CASSQTGNTEAFF.

The CDR3 spells CASSYFGSGQVIGELFF. CDR3 nucleotides: TGTGCCAGCAGTTATTTTGGGTCGGGACAGGTCATCGGGGAGCTGTTTTTT. The chain recombines TRBV27 with TRBJ2-2; 8 bases are shared with TRBD1. CDR3 length equals 17 residues. Germline V gives CDR1 MNHEY, CDR2 SMNVEV (reference sequence). V trimming: 4 bases; J trimming: 7 bases; junction bases outside the gene matches: 14.

This rearrangement joins TRBV7-2 to TRBJ1-1; D perhaps matches TRBD1 (5 bases). Germline lookup yields CDR1 SGHTA and CDR2 FQGNSA. The ends were cut back, 5 bases at V and 0 bases at J, with 10 bases in the middle. There are 14 residues in the CDR3. CDR3 protein: CASSIRTLNTEAFF. DNA for the CDR3: TGTGCCAGCAGCATCCGGACACTGAACACTGAAGCTTTCTTT.

This sequence joins TRBV7-2 and TRBJ1-1; D may be TRBD1 (5 bases). Trimming pared 2 bases from V and 0 bases from J, leaving 13 bases between. Germline CDR1 SGHTA, CDR2 FQGNSA. The CDR3 sequence is 16 residues long. The CDR3 DNA reads TGTGCCAGCAGCTTACGCTCGACAGCTTTGAACACTGAAGCTTTCTTT. As protein: CASSLRSTALNTEAFF.

The V call is TRBV29-1, the J call TRBJ2-3; possible D gene TRBD1, 6 bases. Germline V gives CDR1 SQVTM, CDR2 ANQGSEA. V lost 0 bases and J 2 bases, leaving 15 bases between the germline ends. This CDR3 region has 16 residues. CDR3 protein: CSVEEKTGFYTDTQYF. CDR3 sequence (DNA): TGCAGCGTTGAAGAGAAAACAGGGTTTTACACAGATACGCAGTATTTT.

The chain joins TRBV7-9 to TRBJ1-6; 9 nucleotides agree with TRBD1. After removal of 5 bases from V and 6 bases from J, the junction contained 17 bases not matched to a gene. From germline, CDR1 is SEHNR and CDR2 FQNEAQ (reference sequence). The CDR3 covers 19 residues. The CDR3 reads CASSQTGGKGLWGNSPLHF. CDR3 nucleotide sequence: TGTGCCAGCAGCCAAACAGGGGGCAAAGGCTTGTGGGGTAATTCACCCCTCCACTTT.

The chain couples TRBV3-1 (or the pseudogene TRBV3-2) to TRBJ1-6; D is perhaps TRBD1 (5 bases). The CDR3 consists of 15 residues. Trimming removed 4 bases from V and 9 bases from J, with 16 bases in between. Germline CDR1 and CDR2: LGHDT and YNNKEL (reference sequence). Here the CDR3 reads CASSRTGLSFSPLHF. The CDR3 DNA follows: TGTGCCAGCAGCCGCACAGGTCTCTCGTTTTCACCCCTCCACTTT.

V is TRBV6-6 and J is TRBJ2-5; TRBD1 matches 11 bases. Germline V gene data show CDR1 as MNHNY and CDR2 as SVGAGI (reference sequence). V lost 6 bases, J lost 3 bases, and 3 bases stayed unmatched. The CDR3 is 14 amino acids. CDR3: CASRLGQGEETQYF. The CDR3 nucleotides are TGTGCCAGCAGATTGGGACAGGGGGAAGAGACCCAGTACTTC.

The chain recombines TRBV7-8 with TRBJ1-6; 12 nucleotides align to TRBD1. The V and J ends lost 3 bases and 0 bases, in that order; junction bases with no gene match: 6. This CDR3 is 19 amino acids long. Germline V gene lookup returns CDR1 SGHVS and CDR2 FQNEAQ. The CDR3 nucleotides read TGTGCCAGCAGCTTCCAAACGGGACAGGGGGCCTCCTATAATTCACCCCTCCACTTT. This sequence encodes CASSFQTGQGASYNSPLHF. Combining the CDR3 with reference TRBV7-8 and TRBJ1-6 gives the whole variable domain GAGVSQSPRYKVAKRGQDVALRCDPISGHVSLFWYQQALGQGPEFLTYFQNEAQLDKSGLPSDRFFAERPEGSVSTLKIQRTQQEDSAVYLCASSFQTGQGASYNSPLHFGNGTRLTVT.

The chain links TRBV11-1 to TRBJ2-1; tentative D call: TRBD1 (5 bases). Per germline, CDR1 SGHAT and CDR2 FQDESV (reference sequence). The CDR3 runs to 15 residues. Trimming took off 6 bases at V and 3 bases at J, with 15 bases between the two ends. The CDR3 nucleotides read TGTGCCAGCAGAGCTACAGGAGTCTACTACAATGAGCAGTTCTTC. Residues: CASRATGVYYNEQFF.

Points on this clone: The same CDR3 can be traced to other DNA sequences in this sample. The chain couples TRBV15 to TRBJ1-4; D is ambiguous. The CDR3 totals 13 residues. V dropped 0 bases and J dropped 8 bases, with 7 bases sitting between them. From germline, CDR1 is LNHNV and CDR2 YYDKDF (reference sequence). Here the CDR3 reads CATSRDTGEKLFF. In DNA form, the CDR3 reads TGTGCCACCAGCAGAGATACGGGAGAAAAACTGTTTTTT.

V and J are TRBV28 and TRBJ1-5, with D possibly being TRBD1 (5 bases). The CDR3 extends over 16 amino acids. Germline V gene lookup returns CDR1 MDHEN and CDR2 SYDVKM. Trimming removed 5 bases at V and 6 bases at J, with 20 bases between. For the CDR3, the DNA is TGTGCCAGCAGTCATGAGAGAAGGGGAGGTTTTCAGCCCCAGCATTTT. Translated: CASSHERRGGFQPQHF.

The chain links TRBV11-2 to TRBJ2-5, with 8 bases lining up with TRBD1. This CDR3 spans 18 amino acids. Trimming cost V 5 bases and J 2 bases; bases outside gene matches: 16. Germline V gene sequence: CDR1 SGHAT, CDR2 FQNNGV. The CDR3 nucleotides read TGTGCCAGCAGCACTTACAGACTGGGCAGGGGGCGACAAGAGACCCAGTACTTC. It codes for CASSTYRLGRGRQETQYF.

The V call is TRBV10-3, the J call TRBJ1-1; TRBD1 matches 7 bases. V lost 6 bases, J lost 3 bases, and 7 bases stayed unmatched. The V gene's germline CDR1 is ENHRY and CDR2 SYGVKD. The CDR3 is 14 amino acids. The CDR3 region has the DNA TGTGCCATCAGCCCGACAGGGATGGACACTGAAGCTTTCTTT. This translates into CAISPTGMDTEAFF.

This sequence joins TRBV29-1 and TRBJ1-1; 7 bases fit TRBD1. The CDR3 consists of 14 residues. Trimming removed 4 bases from V and 4 bases from J; junction bases left unmatched: 9. The germline V gene has CDR1 SQVTM and CDR2 ANQGSEA. In DNA form, the CDR3 reads TGCAGCGTTGTCACCCGGGAGGGGGCCACTGAAGCTTTCTTT. It codes for CSVVTREGATEAFF.

This clone was counted only a few times. The V call is TRBV14, the J call TRBJ1-3; D is perhaps TRBD1 (5 bases). Germline CDR1 is SGHDN and CDR2 is FVKESK. The CDR3 is 15 amino acids. Deletions cut 0 bases from V and 4 bases from J, with 10 bases between. The CDR3 coding sequence is TGTGCCAGCAGCCAAGACCACAGGTCCGGAAACACCATATATTTT. Its protein is CASSQDHRSGNTIYF.

As to this clone: Additional DNA sequences in this sample encode the identical CDR3. The J gene is TRBJ2-5, the V gene TRBV7-2, with 10 bases aligning to TRBD1. The CDR3 loop spans 15 amino acids. The germline V gene has CDR1 SGHTA and CDR2 FQGNSA. Losses at the gene ends were 1 base for V and 5 bases for J; bases not matched to a gene: 4. The CDR3, as DNA: TGTGCCAGCAGCTTAGGGACAGGGGGATCCGAGACCCAGTACTTC. Its protein product is CASSLGTGGSETQYF.

The gene calls are TRBV18 and TRBJ2-7; TRBD2 aligns across 8 bases. Germline loops: CDR1 KGHSH, CDR2 LQKENI. The J segment lost 3 bases and the V segment lost 3 bases, leaving 7 bases of the junction unmatched. This CDR3 comprises 15 residues. In DNA, the CDR3 is TGTGCCAGCTCACCCGGGAGGGGGGGGTTCTACGAGCAGTACTTC. Amino acids: CASSPGRGGFYEQYF.

Remarks on this clone: A read error may be the cause here, since a much bigger clone is one base away. The identical CDR3 is also encoded by other nucleotide sequences in the sample. The chain has TRBV6-2 or TRBV6-3 and TRBJ1-1; tentative D call: TRBD1 (5 bases). CDR1 is MNHEY, CDR2 SVGEGT, per germline. The CDR3 is 14 amino acids. V gave up 3 bases and J gave up 8 bases, with 16 bases separating them. The CDR3 region is CASSYITGVMEAFF. The CDR3 DNA sequence: TGTGCCAGCAGTTATATTACAGGAGTTATGGAAGCTTTCTTT.

The chain combines TRBV5-4 with TRBJ2-3; the match to TRBD2 covers 10 bases. Germline CDR1 SGHNT, CDR2 YYREEE (reference sequence). The CDR3 loop spans 16 amino acids. With V trimmed by 1 base and J by 5 bases, 7 bases remained unmatched. The CDR3 sequence: CASSLYLSGGEDTQYF. CDR3 nucleotides: TGTGCCAGCAGCTTGTATCTGAGCGGGGGGGAAGATACGCAGTATTTT.

This clone showed up just a few times. V and J are TRBV6-4 and TRBJ1-2; D possibly corresponds to TRBD1 (5 bases). This CDR3 comprises 17 residues. V was clipped by 0 bases and J by 5 bases, with 19 bases between them. The germline V gene encodes CDR1 MRHNA and CDR2 SNTAGT. The CDR3 DNA reads TGTGCCAGCAGTGACTCGTATTGGGCCAGGGCCGAGTATGGCTACACCTTC. It translates to CASSDSYWARAEYGYTF.

V gene TRBV5-1 combines with J gene TRBJ1-3; 11 bases are shared with TRBD1. After removal of 4 bases from V and 3 bases from J, the junction contained 6 bases not matched to a gene. The CDR3 totals 16 residues. CDR1 is SGHRS and CDR2 is YFSETQ in the germline V gene. The chain's CDR3 is CASSPGDRGSGNTIYF. The CDR3 DNA sequence: TGCGCCAGCAGCCCCGGGGACAGGGGGAGTGGAAACACCATATATTTT.

This chain connects TRBV6-5 to TRBJ2-7; 11 positions agree with TRBD1. Losses at the gene ends were 8 bases for V and 7 bases for J; bases not matched to a gene: 7. Looked up from germline, CDR1 is MNHEY and CDR2 is SVGAGI. This CDR3 has 13 amino acids. CDR3 nucleotide sequence: TGTGCCAGCGCAGGACAGGGGGCGGCGGAGCAGTACTTC. Its protein product is CASAGQGAAEQYF.